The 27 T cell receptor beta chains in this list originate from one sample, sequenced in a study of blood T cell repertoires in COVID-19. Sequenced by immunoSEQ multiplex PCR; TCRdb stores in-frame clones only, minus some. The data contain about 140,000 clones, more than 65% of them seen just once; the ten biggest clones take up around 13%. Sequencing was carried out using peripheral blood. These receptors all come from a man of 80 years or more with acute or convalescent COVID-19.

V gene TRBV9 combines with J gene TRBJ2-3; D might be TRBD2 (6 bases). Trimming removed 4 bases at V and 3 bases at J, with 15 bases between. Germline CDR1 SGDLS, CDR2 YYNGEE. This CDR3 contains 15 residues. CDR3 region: CASSPRGTLTDTQYF. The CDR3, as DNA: TGTGCCAGCAGCCCCCGGGGGACCCTAACAGATACGCAGTATTTT.

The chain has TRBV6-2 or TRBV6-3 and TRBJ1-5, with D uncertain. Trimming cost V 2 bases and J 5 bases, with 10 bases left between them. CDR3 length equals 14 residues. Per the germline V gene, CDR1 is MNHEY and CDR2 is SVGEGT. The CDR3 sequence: CASSYGIRDQPQHF. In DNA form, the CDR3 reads TGTGCCAGCAGTTACGGAATCCGGGATCAGCCCCAGCATTTT.

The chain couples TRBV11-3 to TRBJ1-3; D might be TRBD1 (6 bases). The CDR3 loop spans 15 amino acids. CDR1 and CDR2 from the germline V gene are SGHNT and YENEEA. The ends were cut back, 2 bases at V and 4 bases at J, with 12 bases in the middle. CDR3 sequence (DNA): TGTGCCAGCAGCTTATTGGGGGCTAAAGGAAACACCATATATTTT. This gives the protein CASSLLGAKGNTIYF.

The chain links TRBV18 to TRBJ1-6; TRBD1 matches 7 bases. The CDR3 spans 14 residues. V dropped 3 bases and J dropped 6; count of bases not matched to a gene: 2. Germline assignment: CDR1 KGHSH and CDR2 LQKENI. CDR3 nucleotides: TGTGCCAGCTCACCGGACAGGAGTAATTCACCCCTCCACTTT. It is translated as CASSPDRSNSPLHF. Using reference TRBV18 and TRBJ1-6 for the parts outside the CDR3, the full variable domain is NAGVMQNPRHLVRRRGQEARLRCSPMKGHSHVYWYRQLPEEGLKFMVYLQKENIIDESGMPKERFSAEFPKEGPSILRIQQVVRGDSAAYFCASSPDRSNSPLHFGNGTRLTVT.

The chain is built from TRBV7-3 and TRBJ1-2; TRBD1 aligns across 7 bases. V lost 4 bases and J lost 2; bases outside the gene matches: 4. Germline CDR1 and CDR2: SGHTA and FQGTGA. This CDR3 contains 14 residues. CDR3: CASSWDSQNYGYTF. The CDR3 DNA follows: TGTGCCAGCAGCTGGGACAGTCAGAACTATGGCTACACCTTC.

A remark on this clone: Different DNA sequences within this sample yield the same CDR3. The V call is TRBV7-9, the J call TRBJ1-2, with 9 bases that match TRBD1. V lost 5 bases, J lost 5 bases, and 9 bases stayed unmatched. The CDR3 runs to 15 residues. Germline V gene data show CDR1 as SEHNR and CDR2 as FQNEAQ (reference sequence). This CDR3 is CASSPRGQGVYGYTF. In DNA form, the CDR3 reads TGTGCCAGCAGCCCGAGGGGACAGGGCGTGTATGGCTACACCTTC.

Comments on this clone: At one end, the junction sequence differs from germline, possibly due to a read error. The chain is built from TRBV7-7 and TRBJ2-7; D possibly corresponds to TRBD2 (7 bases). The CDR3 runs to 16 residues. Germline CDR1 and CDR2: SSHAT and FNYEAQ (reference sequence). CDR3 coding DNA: TGTGCTAGCACCCATCGGGCGGGGGCGCGAAATTGCGAGCAGTACTTC. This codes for CASTHRAGARNCEQYF.

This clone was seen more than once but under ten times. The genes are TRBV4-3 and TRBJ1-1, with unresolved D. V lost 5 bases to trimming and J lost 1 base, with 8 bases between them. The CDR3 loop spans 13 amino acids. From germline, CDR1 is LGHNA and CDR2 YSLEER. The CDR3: CASSGNENTEAFF. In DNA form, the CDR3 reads TGCGCCAGCAGCGGCAACGAGAACACTGAAGCTTTCTTT.

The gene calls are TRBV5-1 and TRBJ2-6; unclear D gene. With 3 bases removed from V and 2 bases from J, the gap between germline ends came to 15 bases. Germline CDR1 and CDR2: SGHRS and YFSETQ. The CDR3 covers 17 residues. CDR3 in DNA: TGCGCCAGCAGCTCCGCCTCGGTCCTCACTGGGGCCAACGTCCTGACTTTC. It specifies CASSSASVLTGANVLTF.

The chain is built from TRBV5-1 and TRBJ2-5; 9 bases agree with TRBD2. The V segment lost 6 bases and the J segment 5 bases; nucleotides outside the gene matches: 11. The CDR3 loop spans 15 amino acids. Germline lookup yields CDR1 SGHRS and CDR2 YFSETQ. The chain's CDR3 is CASTKDSGGQETQYF. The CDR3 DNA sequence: TGCGCCAGCACTAAGGATAGCGGGGGCCAGGAGACCCAGTACTTC.

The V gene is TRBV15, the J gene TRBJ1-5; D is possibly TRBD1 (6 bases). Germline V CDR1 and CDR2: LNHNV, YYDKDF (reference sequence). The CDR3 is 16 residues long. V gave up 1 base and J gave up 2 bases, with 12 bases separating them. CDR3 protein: CATSRGGGVGNQPQHF. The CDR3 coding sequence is TGTGCCACCAGCAGAGGAGGGGGAGTAGGCAATCAGCCCCAGCATTTT.

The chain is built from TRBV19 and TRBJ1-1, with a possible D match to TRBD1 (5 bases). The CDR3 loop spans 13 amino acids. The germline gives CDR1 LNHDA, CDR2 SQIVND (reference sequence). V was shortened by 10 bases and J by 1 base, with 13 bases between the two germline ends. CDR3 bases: TGTGCCACCTCCGACAGACAGAACACTGAAGCTTTCTTT. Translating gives CATSDRQNTEAFF.

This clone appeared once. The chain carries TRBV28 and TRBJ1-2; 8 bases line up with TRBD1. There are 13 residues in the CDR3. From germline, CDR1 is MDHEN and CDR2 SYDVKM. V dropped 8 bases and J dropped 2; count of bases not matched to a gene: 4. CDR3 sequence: CASDRGVNYGYTF. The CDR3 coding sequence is TGTGCCAGCGACAGGGGAGTAAACTATGGCTACACCTTC.

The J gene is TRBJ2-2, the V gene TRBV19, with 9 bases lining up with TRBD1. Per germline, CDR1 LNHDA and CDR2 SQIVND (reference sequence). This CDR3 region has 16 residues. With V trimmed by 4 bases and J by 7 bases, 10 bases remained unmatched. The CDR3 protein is CASSTRQGVYGGELFF. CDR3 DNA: TGTGCCAGTAGTACCAGACAGGGGGTCTACGGCGGGGAGCTGTTTTTT. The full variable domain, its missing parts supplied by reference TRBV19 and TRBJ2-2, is DGGITQSPKYLFRKEGQNVTLSCEQNLNHDAMYWYRQDPGQGLRLIYYSQIVNDFQKGDIAEGYSVSREKKESFPLTVTSAQKNPTAFYLCASSTRQGVYGGELFFGEGSRLTVL.

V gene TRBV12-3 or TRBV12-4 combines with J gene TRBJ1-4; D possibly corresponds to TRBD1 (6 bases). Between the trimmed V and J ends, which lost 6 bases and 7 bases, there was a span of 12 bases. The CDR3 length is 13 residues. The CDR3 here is CASRSDRLEKLFF. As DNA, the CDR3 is TGTGCCAGCAGATCCGACAGGCTTGAAAAACTGTTTTTT.

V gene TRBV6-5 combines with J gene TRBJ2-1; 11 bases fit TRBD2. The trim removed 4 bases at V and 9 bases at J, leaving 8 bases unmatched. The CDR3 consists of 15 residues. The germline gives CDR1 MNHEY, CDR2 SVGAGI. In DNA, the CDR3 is TGTGCCAGCAGTTTCTTAGCGGGGGGGAAGGGTGAGCAGTTCTTC. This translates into CASSFLAGGKGEQFF.

DNA for the CDR3: TGTGCCAGTAGTATAGAAATCTTCACTGAAGCTTTCTTT. Amino acid sequence: CASSIEIFTEAFF. The chain recombines TRBV19 with TRBJ1-1; D is undetermined. V lost 0 bases, J lost 4 bases, and 6 bases lay in between. Germline V gene lookup returns CDR1 LNHDA and CDR2 SQIVND (reference sequence). The CDR3 extends over 13 amino acids.

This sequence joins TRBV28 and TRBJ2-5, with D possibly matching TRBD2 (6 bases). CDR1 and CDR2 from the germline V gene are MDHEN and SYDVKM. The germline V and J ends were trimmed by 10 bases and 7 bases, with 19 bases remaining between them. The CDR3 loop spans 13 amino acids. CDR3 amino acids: CATSAVVGGTQYF. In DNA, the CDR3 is TGTGCCACCAGCGCGGTAGTCGGGGGGACCCAGTACTTC. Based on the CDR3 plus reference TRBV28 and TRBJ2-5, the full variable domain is DVKVTQSSRYLVKRTGEKVFLECVQDMDHENMFWYRQDPGLGLRLIYFSYDVKMKEKGDIPEGYSVSREKKERFSLILESASTNQTSMYLCATSAVVGGTQYFGPGTRLLVL.

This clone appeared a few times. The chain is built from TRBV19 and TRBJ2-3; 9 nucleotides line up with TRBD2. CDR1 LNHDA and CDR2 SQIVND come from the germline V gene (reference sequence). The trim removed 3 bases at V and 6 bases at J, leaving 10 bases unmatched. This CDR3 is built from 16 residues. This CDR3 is CASSMRLADLWDTQYF. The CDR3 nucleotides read TGTGCCAGTAGTATGCGACTAGCGGATTTATGGGATACGCAGTATTTT. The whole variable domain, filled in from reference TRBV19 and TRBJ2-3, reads DGGITQSPKYLFRKEGQNVTLSCEQNLNHDAMYWYRQDPGQGLRLIYYSQIVNDFQKGDIAEGYSVSREKKESFPLTVTSAQKNPTAFYLCASSMRLADLWDTQYFGPGTRLTVL.

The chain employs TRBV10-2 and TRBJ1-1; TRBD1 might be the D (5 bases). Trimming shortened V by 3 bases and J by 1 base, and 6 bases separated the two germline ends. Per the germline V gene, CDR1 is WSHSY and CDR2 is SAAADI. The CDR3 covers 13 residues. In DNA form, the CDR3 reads TGCGCCAGCAGTGACCAGGGGAACACTGAAGCTTTCTTT. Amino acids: CASSDQGNTEAFF.

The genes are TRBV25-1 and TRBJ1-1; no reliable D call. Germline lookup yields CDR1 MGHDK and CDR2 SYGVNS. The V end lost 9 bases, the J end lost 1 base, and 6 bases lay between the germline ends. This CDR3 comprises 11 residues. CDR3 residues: CASAGNTEAFF. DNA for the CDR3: TGTGCCAGTGCGGGGAACACTGAAGCTTTCTTT.

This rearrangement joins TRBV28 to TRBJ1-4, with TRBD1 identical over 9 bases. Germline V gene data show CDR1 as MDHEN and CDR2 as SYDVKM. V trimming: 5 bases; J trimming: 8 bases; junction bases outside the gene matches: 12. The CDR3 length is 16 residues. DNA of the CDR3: TGTGCCAGCAGTCTGTTACCGGGACAGGGTGACGAAAAACTGTTTTTT. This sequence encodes CASSLLPGQGDEKLFF.

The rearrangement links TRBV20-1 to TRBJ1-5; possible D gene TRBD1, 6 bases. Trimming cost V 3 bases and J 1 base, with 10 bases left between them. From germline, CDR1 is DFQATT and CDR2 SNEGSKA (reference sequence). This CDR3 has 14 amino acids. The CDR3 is CSASWTASNQPQHF. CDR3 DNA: TGCAGTGCTAGTTGGACAGCGAGCAATCAGCCCCAGCATTTT.

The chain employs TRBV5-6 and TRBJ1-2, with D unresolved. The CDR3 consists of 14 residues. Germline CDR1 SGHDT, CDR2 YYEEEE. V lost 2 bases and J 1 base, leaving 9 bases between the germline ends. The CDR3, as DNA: TGTGCCAGCAGCTTTCAACAGATTAACTATGGCTACACCTTC. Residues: CASSFQQINYGYTF.

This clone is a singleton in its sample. The CDR3 DNA follows: TGTGCCAGCAGCCAATCGGACAGGAGAGCTAACTATGGCTACACCTTC. Translation: CASSQSDRRANYGYTF. The chain has TRBV3-1 (or the pseudogene TRBV3-2) and TRBJ1-2, with 7 bases lining up with TRBD1. The CDR3 totals 16 residues. Germline values: CDR1 LGHDT, CDR2 YNNKEL (reference sequence). Trimming at V came to 2 bases and at J to 0 bases, leaving 6 bases not matched to a gene.

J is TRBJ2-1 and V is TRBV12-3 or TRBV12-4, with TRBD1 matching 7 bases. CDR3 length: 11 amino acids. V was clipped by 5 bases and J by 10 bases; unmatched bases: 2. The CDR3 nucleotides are TGTGCCAGCAGTATGACAGGGGAGCAGTTCTTC. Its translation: CASSMTGEQFF.

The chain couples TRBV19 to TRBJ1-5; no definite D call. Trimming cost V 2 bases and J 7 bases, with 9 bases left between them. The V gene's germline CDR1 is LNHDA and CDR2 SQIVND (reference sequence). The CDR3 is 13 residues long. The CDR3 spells CASSINHGQPQHF. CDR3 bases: TGTGCCAGTAGTATAAACCACGGGCAGCCCCAGCATTTT.